This T cell receptor beta chain came from a study of blood T cell repertoires in COVID-19. This clone was counted between two and nine times. The table came from immunoSEQ multiplex PCR; TCRdb's copy has only in-frame clones and leaves some out. The sample holds about 260,000 clones; around 90% are singletons and the top ten take about 0.64%. Germline values: CDR1 GTSNPN, CDR2 SVGIG (reference sequence). The CDR3 sequence is 11 residues long. Trimming removed 5 bases at V and 4 bases at J, with 9 bases between. The TCR was taken from a human donor in a cohort sampled during active COVID-19. The rearrangement uses TRBV30 and TRBJ2-7, with D maybe TRBD1 (5 bases). The sample comprised peripheral blood. CDR3 DNA sequence: TGTGCCTGGGGTCCAGGGTACGAGCAGTACTTC. Residues: CAWGPGYEQYF.